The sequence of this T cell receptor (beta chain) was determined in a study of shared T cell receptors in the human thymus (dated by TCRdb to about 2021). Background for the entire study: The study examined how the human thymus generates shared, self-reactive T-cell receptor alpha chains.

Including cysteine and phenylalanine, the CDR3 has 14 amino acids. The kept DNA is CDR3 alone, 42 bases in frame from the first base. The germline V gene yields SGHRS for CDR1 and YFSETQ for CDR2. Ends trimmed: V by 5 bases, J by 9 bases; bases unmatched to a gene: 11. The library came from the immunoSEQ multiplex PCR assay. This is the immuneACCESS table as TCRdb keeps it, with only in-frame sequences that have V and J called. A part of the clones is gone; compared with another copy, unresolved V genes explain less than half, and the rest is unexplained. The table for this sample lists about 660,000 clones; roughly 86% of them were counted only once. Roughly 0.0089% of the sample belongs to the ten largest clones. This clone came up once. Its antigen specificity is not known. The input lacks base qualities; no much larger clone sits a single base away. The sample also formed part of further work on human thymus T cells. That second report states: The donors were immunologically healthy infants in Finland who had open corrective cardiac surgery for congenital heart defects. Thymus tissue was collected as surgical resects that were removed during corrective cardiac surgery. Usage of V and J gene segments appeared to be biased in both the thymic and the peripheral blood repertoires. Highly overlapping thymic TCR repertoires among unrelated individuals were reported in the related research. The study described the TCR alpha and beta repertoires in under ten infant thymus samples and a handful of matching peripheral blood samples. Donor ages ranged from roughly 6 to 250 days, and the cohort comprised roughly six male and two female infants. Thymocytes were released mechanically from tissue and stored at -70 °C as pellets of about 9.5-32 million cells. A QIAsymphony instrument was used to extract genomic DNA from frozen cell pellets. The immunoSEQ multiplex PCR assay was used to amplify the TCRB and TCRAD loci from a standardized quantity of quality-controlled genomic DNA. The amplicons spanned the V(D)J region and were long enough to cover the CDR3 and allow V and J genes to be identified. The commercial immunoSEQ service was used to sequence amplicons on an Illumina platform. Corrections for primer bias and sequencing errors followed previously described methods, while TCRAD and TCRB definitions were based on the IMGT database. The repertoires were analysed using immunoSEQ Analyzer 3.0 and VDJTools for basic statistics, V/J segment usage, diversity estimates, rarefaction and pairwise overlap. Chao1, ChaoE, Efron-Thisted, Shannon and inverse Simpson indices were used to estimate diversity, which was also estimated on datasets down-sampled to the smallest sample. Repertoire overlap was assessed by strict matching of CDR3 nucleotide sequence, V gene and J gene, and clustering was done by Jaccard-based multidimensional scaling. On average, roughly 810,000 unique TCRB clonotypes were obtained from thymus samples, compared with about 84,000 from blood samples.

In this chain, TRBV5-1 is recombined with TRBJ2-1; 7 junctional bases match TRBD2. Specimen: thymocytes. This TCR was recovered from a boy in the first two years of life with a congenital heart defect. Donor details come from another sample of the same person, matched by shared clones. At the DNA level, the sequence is TGCGCCAGCAGACTAAGGGGAGGGCAGAGTGAGCAGTTCTTC. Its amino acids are CASRLRGGQSEQFF.